This T cell receptor beta chain was documented in a study of T cell responses to AZD1222 COVID-19 vaccine. Broader study findings: Mapped onto spike, vaccine-associated CD4 TCRs spanned it and were dominant at 160-218 and 743-854.

CDR1 SGHVS and CDR2 FQNEAQ come from the germline V gene. CDR3 size: 17 residues. V trimming: 2 bases; J trimming: 1 base; junction bases outside the gene matches: 9. Researchers grouped second doses given at about 4 or about 12 weeks into one pool. The protocol was immunoSEQ multiplex PCR, while the TCRdb copy is restricted to in-frame clones and leaves out a portion. The sample shows roughly 150,000 clones, around 94% of them seen only once. Comment on this clone: No antigen is known for it.

Sequences were derived from peripheral blood, sampled 28 days after the second AZD1222 dose. This TCR was sampled from an adult who received the AZD1222 COVID-19 vaccine. This chain uses TRBV7-8 with TRBJ1-1, with 8 bases aligning to TRBD1. CDR3 in DNA: TGTGCCAGCAGCTTAAACAGGGGGTTCGCCCGGAACACTGAAGCTTTCTTT. It specifies CASSLNRGFARNTEAFF.